Shown below are 31 T cell receptor beta chains from a single sample sequenced in a study of T-cell reconstitution after alpha-beta-depleted transplantation in children. Unique molecular identifiers were incorporated when the TCRbeta library was constructed. TCRdb re-derived calls from the PCR reads in MiXCR, one entry per CDR3 protein. The sample shows over 200,000 distinct CDR3 sequences, approximately 11% of them seen only once. The source was PBMCs, collected before TCRalphabeta/CD19-depleted stem cell transplant. These receptors all come from a child under two years old with acute myeloid leukemia, due to receive a stem cell transplant.

The sample holds many counts of this clonotype. V gene TRBV3-1 combines with J gene TRBJ1-1, with 10 bases identical to TRBD1. J gave up 5 bases and V 7 bases, and 7 bases lay outside the gene matches. This CDR3 has 14 amino acids. Germline loops: CDR1 LGHDT, CDR2 YNNKEL (reference sequence). The CDR3 reads CASKTGGQGTEAFF. The CDR3 DNA reads as TGTGCCAGCAAGACAGGGGGCCAGGGAACTGAAGCTTTCTTT.

The chain joins TRBV6-5 to TRBJ2-2; D gene ambiguous. Trimming shortened V by 2 bases and J by 5 bases, and 12 bases separated the two germline ends. The germline V gene encodes CDR1 MNHEY and CDR2 SVGAGI. This CDR3 has 15 amino acids. CDR3 protein: CASSYAESRTGELFF. The DNA of the CDR3 is TGTGCCAGCAGTTACGCGGAGAGTAGAACCGGGGAGCTGTTTTTT.

This clonotype occurred many times. V gene TRBV14 combines with J gene TRBJ1-2; D is unresolved. The CDR3 totals 13 residues. The germline CDR1 and CDR2 sequences are SGHDN and FVKESK. V shed 4 bases and J shed 8 bases, with 14 bases lying between them. As DNA, the CDR3 is TGTGCCAGCAGCCTGGCGCTCCTGGGGGGCTACACCTTC. Its translation: CASSLALLGGYTF. Supplemented by reference TRBV14 and TRBJ1-2, the full variable domain reads EAGVTQFPSHSVIEKGQTVTLRCDPISGHDNLYWYRRVMGKEIKFLLHFVKESKQDESGMPNNRFLAERTGGTYSTLKVQPAELEDSGVYFCASSLALLGGYTFGSGTRLTVV.

The V call is TRBV14, the J call TRBJ2-2; a weak D match, TRBD1 (5 bases). Germline CDR1 and CDR2: SGHDN and FVKESK. CDR3 size: 16 residues. V was clipped by 8 bases and J by 5 bases, with 21 bases between them. CDR3 sequence (DNA): TGTGCCAGCGTTGGTAGTCCCAGGGATTTGACCGGGGAGCTGTTTTTT. This translates into CASVGSPRDLTGELFF.

This clonotype was counted only a few times. The chain has TRBV7-8 and TRBJ1-1; D not resolved. CDR1 and CDR2 from the germline V gene are SGHVS and FQNEAQ. V was cut by 5 bases and J by 0 bases, with 7 bases left in between. CDR3 length equals 13 residues. This chain's CDR3 is CASSVQLNTEAFF. In nucleotides, the CDR3 is TGTGCCAGCAGCGTACAGCTGAACACTGAAGCTTTCTTT.

This clonotype was counted ten times or more. The chain recombines TRBV20-1 with TRBJ2-7; D is perhaps TRBD1 (5 bases). This CDR3 contains 13 residues. The germline gives CDR1 DFQATT, CDR2 SNEGSKA (reference sequence). V lost 0 bases, J lost 2 bases, and 8 bases lay in between. The CDR3 reads CSARDGATYEQYF. CDR3 bases: TGCAGTGCTAGAGATGGGGCTACCTACGAGCAGTACTTC.

In its sample, this clonotype was seen many times. The J gene is TRBJ2-1, the V gene TRBV7-9, with D hard to call. The CDR3 loop spans 14 amino acids. CDR1 is SEHNR, CDR2 FQNEAQ, per germline (reference sequence). V was clipped by 2 bases and J by 7 bases, with 12 bases between them. The CDR3 spells CASSLTPLRNEQFF. The CDR3 nucleotides are TGTGCCAGCAGCTTAACCCCCCTACGGAATGAGCAGTTCTTC.

This clonotype was detected many times. The chain employs TRBV28 and TRBJ2-1, with D maybe TRBD2 (5 bases). Trimming shortened V by 4 bases and J by 15 bases, and 16 bases separated the two germline ends. The V gene's germline CDR1 is MDHEN and CDR2 SYDVKM. The CDR3 has 12 amino acids. CDR3 loop: CASSSFWRASFF. The CDR3 coding sequence is TGTGCCAGCAGTTCCTTTTGGCGGGCTTCGTTCTTC.

The V call is TRBV12-3 or TRBV12-4, the J call TRBJ2-7; TRBD2 agrees at 12 bases. This CDR3 is built from 15 residues. V was clipped by 6 bases and J by 3 bases; unmatched bases: 6. CDR3 loop: CASSRGLAGIYEQYF. In DNA form, the CDR3 reads TGTGCCAGCAGCCGCGGACTAGCGGGAATCTACGAGCAGTACTTC.

This clonotype appeared many times. The chain combines TRBV28 with TRBJ2-1, with TRBD2 matching over 9 bases. Trimming at V came to 6 bases and at J to 4 bases, leaving 4 bases not matched to a gene. The CDR3 is 14 amino acids. Germline CDR1 MDHEN, CDR2 SYDVKM. CDR3: CASSGLARYNEQFF. The CDR3 DNA is TGTGCCAGCAGCGGACTAGCGCGGTACAATGAGCAGTTCTTC.

This clonotype was counted ten times or more. J is TRBJ2-7 and V is TRBV27; 8 bases match TRBD1. CDR3 length: 13 residues. V shed 5 bases and J 7 bases; nucleotides not matched to a gene: 7. CDR1 MNHEY and CDR2 SMNVEV come from the germline V gene (reference sequence). The CDR3 region has the DNA TGTGCCAGCAGTGTGGGGACAGGAGGGGAGCAGTACTTC. It yields the protein CASSVGTGGEQYF.

At least ten counts were recorded for this clonotype. The chain links TRBV20-1 to TRBJ1-2; 9 bases are a match to TRBD1. The V gene's germline CDR1 is DFQATT and CDR2 SNEGSKA (reference sequence). The J segment lost 6 bases and the V segment lost 5 bases, leaving 16 bases of the junction unmatched. The CDR3 runs to 16 residues. CDR3 sequence (DNA): TGCAGTGCTCCGTACAACAGGGGGCGAATGGAAAATGGCTACACCTTC. This codes for CSAPYNRGRMENGYTF.

This clonotype was detected many times. The V call is TRBV2, the J call TRBJ1-5; weak D call: TRBD1 (5 bases). Germline CDR1 and CDR2: SNHLY and FYNNEI. V lost 8 bases, J lost 7 bases, and 21 bases lay in between. This CDR3 contains 15 residues. CDR3 coding DNA: TGTGCCAGCCTTGTCGACACAATTGGGACCCAGCCCCAGCATTTT. Translating gives CASLVDTIGTQPQHF.

This clonotype was detected many times. The chain combines TRBV6-1 with TRBJ1-1; tentatively, D is TRBD1 (6 bases). The ends were cut back, 3 bases at V and 10 bases at J, with 15 bases in the middle. This CDR3 spans 13 amino acids. Germline CDR1 MNHNS, CDR2 SASEGT. DNA of the CDR3: TGTGCCAGCAGTGACAACCCCGGACAGCTAGCTTTCTTT. Protein: CASSDNPGQLAFF.

This clonotype was found many times. The chain combines TRBV5-1 with TRBJ1-6; the D is unclear. Germline V CDR1 and CDR2: SGHRS, YFSETQ. This CDR3 has 15 amino acids. Trimming removed 3 bases from V and 7 bases from J, with 14 bases in between. CDR3 coding DNA: TGCGCCAGCAGCTCGGATAGGGCTGCGAATTCACCCCTCCACTTT. Amino acids: CASSSDRAANSPLHF. Based on the CDR3 plus reference TRBV5-1 and TRBJ1-6, the full variable domain is KAGVTQTPRYLIKTRGQQVTLSCSPISGHRSVSWYQQTPGQGLQFLFEYFSETQRNKGNFPGRFSGRQFSNSRSEMNVSTLELGDSALYLCASSSDRAANSPLHFGNGTRLTVT.

This clonotype was detected many times. V usage is TRBV5-1 and J usage is TRBJ2-1; 8 bases are a match to TRBD2. This CDR3 has 18 residues. Losses at the gene ends were 2 bases for V and 7 bases for J; bases not matched to a gene: 17. Germline loops: CDR1 SGHRS, CDR2 YFSETQ. CDR3 protein: CASSLYAPGLATWNEQFF. CDR3 DNA sequence: TGCGCCAGCAGCTTATATGCTCCCGGACTAGCCACTTGGAATGAGCAGTTCTTC.

This clonotype was detected many times. The J gene is TRBJ2-1, the V gene TRBV12-3 or TRBV12-4, with D perhaps being TRBD1 or TRBD2 (5 bases each). The CDR3 extends over 13 amino acids. Trimming left V 5 bases short and J 10 bases short, with 15 bases between. The CDR3, as DNA: TGTGCCAGCAGTCGGGGCCGAGGGAGAGAGCAGTTCTTC. The encoded protein is CASSRGRGREQFF.

On this clonotype: Its ends do not fully match the called genes, so a read error is possible. This chain uses TRBV7-6 with TRBJ2-2, with D possibly being TRBD2 (6 bases). Germline V gene sequence: CDR1 SGHVS, CDR2 FNYEAQ. The CDR3 totals 18 residues. In nucleotides, the CDR3 is TGTGCCAACAGCTTCGAGGCTAACGGGAGCCCAATCACCGGGGAGCTGTTTTTT. Encoded protein: CANSFEANGSPITGELFF.

This clonotype was picked up many times. The chain has TRBV7-2 and TRBJ2-7; D is uncertain. The V gene's germline CDR1 is SGHTA and CDR2 FQGNSA. Trimming removed 3 bases at V and 1 base at J, with 7 bases between. CDR3 length: 13 amino acids. The CDR3 coding sequence is TGTGCCAGCAGCTTGCGGATTTCCTACGAGCAGTACTTC. Translated, it gives CASSLRISYEQYF.

This clonotype occurred many times. V usage is TRBV11-1 and J usage is TRBJ2-1; TRBD2 might be the D (6 bases). This CDR3 is built from 18 residues. CDR1 SGHAT and CDR2 FQDESV come from the germline V gene (reference sequence). V lost 0 bases to trimming and J lost 9 bases, with 24 bases between them. The CDR3 reads CASSLARAGSPTTSEQFF. The DNA for the CDR3 is TGTGCCAGCAGCTTAGCGAGGGCGGGATCACCAACTACAAGTGAGCAGTTCTTC.

This clonotype came up many times. This chain joins TRBV10-3 and TRBJ2-1, with 7 positions matching TRBD1. From germline, CDR1 is ENHRY and CDR2 SYGVKD. The CDR3 sequence is 13 residues long. V was pared by 10 bases and J by 8 bases, with 11 bases of the junction left unmatched. CDR3 region: CATLGQESYEQFF. In nucleotides, the CDR3 is TGTGCCACCCTAGGACAGGAGAGCTATGAGCAGTTCTTC.

The rearrangement joins TRBV6-4 to TRBJ2-1, with TRBD2 identical over 12 bases. This CDR3 contains 19 residues. V was pared by 0 bases and J by 8 bases, with 14 bases of the junction left unmatched. From germline, CDR1 is MRHNA and CDR2 SNTAGT. In nucleotides, the CDR3 is TGTGCCAGCAGTGACTCGATCCGACTAGCGGGGGCCTTGCCCGATGAGCAGTTCTTC. Protein sequence: CASSDSIRLAGALPDEQFF.

In its sample, this clonotype was seen many times. This rearrangement joins TRBV20-1 to TRBJ2-5; 7 bases align to TRBD2. The V and J ends lost 4 bases and 4 bases, in that order; junction bases with no gene match: 9. The CDR3 length is 14 residues. Germline V gives CDR1 DFQATT, CDR2 SNEGSKA (reference sequence). For the CDR3, the DNA is TGCAGTGCTAACCCAGCGGGAACGGCAGAGACCCAGTACTTC. As protein: CSANPAGTAETQYF.

With regard to this clonotype: This may be a read error: a much more frequent sequence differs by one nucleotide. The chain combines TRBV6-5 with TRBJ2-7; no reliable D call. The CDR3 has 11 residues. Germline CDR1 and CDR2: MNHEY and SVGAGI. The CDR3 DNA is TGTACCAGCAGTTATTTTGAGGCTCAGTACTTC. Protein: CTSSYFEAQYF.

This clonotype was found many times. The V gene is TRBV12-3 or TRBV12-4, the J gene TRBJ1-2, with TRBD1 matching 7 bases. The CDR3 has 13 amino acids. V lost 5 bases to trimming and J lost 6 bases; unmatched junction nucleotides: 6. The CDR3 nucleotides are TGTGCCAGCAGTATTAGGGGGACAGATGGCTACACCTTC. Protein product: CASSIRGTDGYTF.

This clonotype appeared many times. V is TRBV5-1 and J is TRBJ2-7; no clear D. CDR1 and CDR2 from the germline V gene are SGHRS and YFSETQ. The CDR3 covers 12 residues. Deletions cut 0 bases from V and 6 bases from J, with 7 bases between. The CDR3 region has the DNA TGCGCCAGCAGCTTGGAGGGCAGCGAGCAGTACTTC. It yields the protein CASSLEGSEQYF.

In its sample, this clonotype was seen a few times. The chain employs TRBV20-1 and TRBJ1-5; TRBD1 matches 7 bases. This CDR3 spans 12 amino acids. Germline lookup yields CDR1 DFQATT and CDR2 SNEGSKA (reference sequence). J was trimmed by 7 bases and V by 4 bases; bases with no gene match: 4. CDR3 nucleotides: TGCAGTGCTAAGCAGGGGGAGCAGCCCCAGCATTTT. Amino acid sequence: CSAKQGEQPQHF.

This clonotype appeared many times. V is TRBV21-1 and J is TRBJ2-1; the table gives TRBD1 as D, unverified against the DNA. TRBV21-1 is recorded as a pseudogene. The CDR3 extends over 14 amino acids. The CDR3 reads CASSTNSIRGEQFF. The CDR3 DNA reads TGTGCCAGCAGCACCAACTCCATCCGGGGTGAGCAGTTCTTC.

This clonotype was counted at least ten times. The V gene is TRBV20-1, the J gene TRBJ1-6; 12 bases are a match to TRBD1. CDR3 size: 16 residues. Looked up from germline, CDR1 is DFQATT and CDR2 is SNEGSKA (reference sequence). Trimming removed 1 base from V and 9 bases from J; junction bases left unmatched: 7. The CDR3 spells CSARATGQGAGSPLHF. The CDR3 coding sequence is TGCAGTGCTAGAGCTACGGGACAGGGGGCCGGTTCACCCCTCCACTTT.

The chain recombines TRBV30 with TRBJ1-1, with 9 bases aligning to TRBD1. CDR1 and CDR2 (germline): GTSNPN, SVGIG (reference sequence). This CDR3 contains 15 residues. V lost 2 bases, J lost 1 base, and 5 bases stayed unmatched. DNA for the CDR3: TGTGCCTGGAGTACCCTGACAGGGGGGAACACTGAAGCTTTCTTT. Residues: CAWSTLTGGNTEAFF.

V and J are TRBV7-9 and TRBJ1-1; unclear D gene. The CDR3 spans 14 residues. With 5 bases removed from V and 1 base from J, the gap between germline ends came to 11 bases. Germline V CDR1 and CDR2: SEHNR, FQNEAQ (reference sequence). The CDR3 sequence is CASSPHEGNTEAFF. The CDR3 DNA follows: TGTGCCAGCAGCCCCCATGAGGGGAACACTGAAGCTTTCTTT.